This TCR beta chain was sequenced during a study of early stage breast cancer tumors. As to this clone: What it binds is unknown.

V gave up 6 bases and J gave up 6 bases, with 14 bases separating them. The CDR3 sequence is 13 residues long. Germline values: CDR1 LNHDA, CDR2 SQIVND (reference sequence). Some clones are missing from TCRdb's copy, which holds only in-frame ones; the method was immunoSEQ multiplex PCR. The sample includes more than 55,000 clones, around 80% of them seen just once. Study-wide results and caveats: Most shared enriched TCRB sequences were commonly generated ones. Tumors had approximately 2.7-fold higher T cell density and higher clonality than adjacent normal breast tissue.

The sequence was collected from a person in their forties with breast cancer. Sequences were obtained from blood. V and J are TRBV19 and TRBJ1-2; D might be TRBD1 (5 bases). CDR3: CASRPSGTDGYTF. The CDR3 DNA sequence: TGTGCCAGTAGGCCCTCGGGGACGGATGGCTACACCTTC.